The 7 T cell receptor beta chains below come from one sample, sequenced in a study of T cells after yellow fever vaccination. In TCRdb, the 5' RACE reads were re-called with MiXCR into one record per CDR3 protein. The repertoire has 250,000 to 350,000 distinct CDR3 sequences, less than 9.5% of them found once; the top ten carry around 3.3%. Source: CD4+ T cells sorted from PBMCs, taken 5 days after the yellow fever booster vaccination. The receptor set was obtained from a man aged 18 to 29 who received the YFV17D yellow fever vaccine.

In this sample, this clonotype turned up many times. This sequence joins TRBV5-1 and TRBJ1-2, with TRBD1 matching over 7 bases. Germline assignment: CDR1 SGHRS and CDR2 YFSETQ. There are 13 residues in the CDR3. V lost 3 bases and J lost 6; bases outside the gene matches: 5. The CDR3 reads CASSSDRRDGYTF. The CDR3 DNA sequence: TGCGCCAGCAGCTCGGACAGGAGGGATGGCTACACCTTC.

This clonotype was seen only a few times. J is TRBJ1-1 and V is TRBV12-3 or TRBV12-4; no clear D. CDR3 length equals 12 residues. The V end was cut by 6 bases, the J end by 4 bases, with 9 bases between. CDR3 DNA: TGTGCCAGCAGCCCGGACGCCACTGAAGCTTTCTTT. This codes for CASSPDATEAFF.

This clonotype has at least ten counts. The chain couples TRBV9 to TRBJ2-5, with 13 positions matching TRBD2. This CDR3 spans 15 amino acids. With V trimmed by 2 bases and J by 5 bases, 3 bases remained unmatched. The germline V gene encodes CDR1 SGDLS and CDR2 YYNGEE. The CDR3 DNA reads TGTGCCAGCAGCGTCGGACTAGCGGGGGAGGAGACCCAGTACTTC. Translation gives CASSVGLAGEETQYF.

In this sample, this clonotype turned up a few times. In nucleotides, the CDR3 is TGTGCCAGCAGTGACCCCCGGGCCACCCAGTACTTC. Its protein is CASSDPRATQYF. This chain connects TRBV27 to TRBJ2-5; D is undetermined. The CDR3 is 12 residues long. The V gene lost 5 bases and the J gene lost 8 bases, with 12 bases spanning the gap. Germline V gene lookup returns CDR1 MNHEY and CDR2 SMNVEV (reference sequence).

This rearrangement joins TRBV19 to TRBJ2-3; D ambiguous. The germline V and J ends were trimmed by 2 bases and 3 bases, with 6 bases remaining between them. The CDR3 loop spans 13 amino acids. The V gene's germline CDR1 is LNHDA and CDR2 SQIVND (reference sequence). CDR3 amino acids: CASSIMGTDTQYF. The CDR3 nucleotides are TGTGCCAGTAGTATAATGGGAACAGATACGCAGTATTTT.

This clonotype has at least ten counts. The V gene is TRBV20-1, the J gene TRBJ1-3; D might be TRBD1 (5 bases). The CDR3 length is 15 residues. The V gene's germline CDR1 is DFQATT and CDR2 SNEGSKA (reference sequence). V lost 2 bases and J lost 0, with 11 bases in between. CDR3 sequence reads: CSARIRGISGNTIYF. The DNA of the CDR3 is TGCAGTGCTAGAATTAGGGGCATCTCTGGAAACACCATATATTTT.

Many counts were recorded for this clonotype. V usage is TRBV5-1 and J usage is TRBJ1-2, with D possibly TRBD1 on 5 matching bases. The CDR3 totals 15 residues. The germline V gene encodes CDR1 SGHRS and CDR2 YFSETQ. Trimming cost V 4 bases and J 0 bases, with 13 bases left between them. CDR3 loop: CASSLMGTPNYGYTF. Written as DNA, the CDR3 is TGCGCCAGCAGCCTTATGGGGACCCCTAACTATGGCTACACCTTC. Supplemented by reference TRBV5-1 and TRBJ1-2, the full variable domain reads KAGVTQTPRYLIKTRGQQVTLSCSPISGHRSVSWYQQTPGQGLQFLFEYFSETQRNKGNFPGRFSGRQFSNSRSEMNVSTLELGDSALYLCASSLMGTPNYGYTFGSGTRLTVV.